A selection of T cell receptor beta chains follows, all from one sample in a study of cytotoxic CD8 clonotypes in ibrutinib-treated CLL. TCRdb's table, derived via immunoSEQ multiplex PCR, lists solely in-frame clones and lacks some. The sample carries 250,000 or so clones, roughly 70% recorded once. This specimen consisted of PBMCs, obtained after 24 months of ibrutinib treatment. These receptors originate from a human donor with chronic lymphocytic leukemia. CDR3s include the opening cysteine and the closing phenylalanine or tryptophan. A D gene is named only where the DNA matches it firmly. The size entry is marked missing in some rows and otherwise reads once, few, many or a size class.

clone_size: -; j_call: TRBJ2-7; d_call: TRBD2; v_call: TRBV5-1; cdr3_aa: CASRISGSSYEQYF; cdr3_nt: TGCGCCAGCAGGATCAGCGGGAGTTCCTACGAGCAGTACTTC
clone_size: -; j_call: TRBJ2-1; d_call: TRBD2; v_call: TRBV29-1; cdr3_aa: CSAEGSTSGSYNEQFF; cdr3_nt: TGCAGCGCGGAAGGTTCGACTAGCGGCTCCTACAATGAGCAGTTCTTC
clone_size: -; j_call: TRBJ2-7; d_call: -; v_call: TRBV11-2; cdr3_aa: CASSLDPGVTYEQYF; cdr3_nt: TGTGCCAGCAGCTTAGATCCAGGGGTGACCTACGAGCAGTACTTC
clone_size: -; j_call: TRBJ2-7; d_call: TRBD1; v_call: TRBV7-9; cdr3_aa: CASSSQGQGLWEQYF; cdr3_nt: TGTGCCAGCAGCTCGCAGGGACAGGGGCTGTGGGAGCAGTACTTC
clone_size: -; j_call: TRBJ2-3; d_call: -; v_call: TRBV10-3; cdr3_aa: CAISESGPAGTDTQYF; cdr3_nt: TGTGCCATCAGTGAGTCAGGCCCAGCAGGCACAGATACGCAGTATTTT
clone_size: once; j_call: TRBJ2-1; d_call: -; v_call: TRBV2; cdr3_aa: CASGRSLVNEQFF; cdr3_nt: TGTGCCAGCGGGAGATCTTTAGTCAATGAGCAGTTCTTC
clone_size: -; j_call: TRBJ2-1; d_call: -; v_call: TRBV9; cdr3_aa: CASSVGERRLYNEQFF; cdr3_nt: TGTGCCAGCAGCGTAGGTGAGCGTAGACTCTACAATGAGCAGTTCTTC
clone_size: -; j_call: TRBJ2-5; d_call: TRBD1; v_call: TRBV7-6; cdr3_aa: CASSRTDRAETQYF; cdr3_nt: TGTGCCAGCAGCCGAACGGACAGGGCGGAGACCCAGTACTTC
clone_size: -; j_call: TRBJ2-5; d_call: -; v_call: TRBV6-6; cdr3_aa: CASSYVATRGETQYF; cdr3_nt: TGTGCCAGCAGTTACGTAGCGACTAGAGGGGAGACCCAGTACTTC
clone_size: -; j_call: TRBJ1-4; d_call: TRBD1; v_call: TRBV29-1; cdr3_aa: CSVTGLTNEKLFF; cdr3_nt: TGCAGCGTGACAGGGCTCACTAATGAAAAACTGTTTTTT
clone_size: -; j_call: TRBJ2-1; d_call: -; v_call: TRBV5-8; cdr3_aa: CASSLPGYNEQFF; cdr3_nt: TGTGCCAGCAGCTTACCCGGGTACAATGAGCAGTTCTTC
clone_size: once; j_call: TRBJ2-2; d_call: -; v_call: TRBV7-9; cdr3_aa: CASIPVAGELFF; cdr3_nt: TGTGCCAGCATACCGGTGGCCGGGGAGCTGTTTTTT
clone_size: -; j_call: TRBJ1-4; d_call: TRBD1; v_call: TRBV18; cdr3_aa: CASSPLGQSGGKMNEKLFF; cdr3_nt: TGTGCCAGCTCACCTTTGGGACAATCAGGGGGAAAAATGAATGAAAAACTGTTTTTT
clone_size: -; j_call: TRBJ1-5; d_call: -; v_call: TRBV29-1; cdr3_aa: CSVDLGRNQPQHF; cdr3_nt: TGCAGCGTTGATTTAGGACGGAATCAGCCCCAGCATTTT
clone_size: -; j_call: TRBJ1-5; d_call: -; v_call: TRBV30; cdr3_aa: CAWSGGQTMAQHF; cdr3_nt: TGTGCCTGGAGCGGGGGACAAACTATGGCCCAGCATTTT
clone_size: -; j_call: TRBJ2-1; d_call: -; v_call: TRBV5-1; cdr3_aa: CASSLELALDIDEQFF; cdr3_nt: TGCGCCAGCAGCTTGGAACTAGCCCTTGACATCGATGAGCAGTTCTTC
clone_size: -; j_call: TRBJ2-3; d_call: -; v_call: TRBV29-1; cdr3_aa: CSVVGGASSTDTQYF; cdr3_nt: TGCAGCGTTGTTGGGGGAGCTTCTAGCACAGATACGCAGTATTTT
clone_size: few; j_call: TRBJ1-5; d_call: -; v_call: TRBV6-1; cdr3_aa: CASSEFLGDKPQHF; cdr3_nt: TGTGCCAGCAGTGAATTCTTGGGGGACAAGCCCCAGCATTTT
clone_size: -; j_call: TRBJ2-7; d_call: -; v_call: TRBV28; cdr3_aa: CASLDSSYEQYF; cdr3_nt: TGTGCCAGTCTAGACAGTTCCTACGAGCAGTACTTC
clone_size: few; j_call: TRBJ2-7; d_call: -; v_call: TRBV11-2; cdr3_aa: CASSSTWDAYEQYF; cdr3_nt: TGTGCCAGCAGCTCCACCTGGGACGCCTACGAGCAGTACTTC